A selection of T cell receptor beta chains follows, all from one sample in a study of long-term antiretroviral therapy in people with HIV. Sequenced by immunoSEQ multiplex PCR; TCRdb stores in-frame clones only, minus some. This table holds tens of thousands of clones, 85% found once. The sequencing used unsorted PBMCs, collected 2.3 years after starting antiretroviral therapy. Receptors originate from a man aged 35 to 55 with HIV. CDR3s include the opening cysteine and the closing phenylalanine or tryptophan. A D gene is named only where the DNA matches it firmly. Some rows mark clone size as missing; the rest say once, few, many or name a class of expanded clone.

>TRBV11-3|TRBD1|TRBJ2-2|.
CASSRQGDKNTGELFF
TGTGCCAGCAGCAGACAGGGGGACAAGAACACCGGGGAGCTGTTTTTT
>TRBV6-1|.|TRBJ1-6|.
CASSSGPYNSPLHF
TGTGCCAGCAGTTCCGGGCCTTATAATTCACCCCTCCACTTT
>TRBV6-4|TRBD2|TRBJ2-3|.
CASSGGGATDTQYF
TGTGCCAGCAGTGGCGGGGGGGCCACAGATACGCAGTATTTT
>TRBV29-1|.|TRBJ1-4|.
CSVGHRASEKLFF
TGCAGCGTTGGGCACAGGGCTTCTGAAAAACTGTTTTTT
>TRBV5-1|.|TRBJ2-1|.
CASSLKGTGRVSPTYSEQFF
TGCGCCAGCAGCCTTAAGGGCACAGGGCGTGTCTCACCCACGTACAGTGAGCAGTTCTTC
>TRBV2|.|TRBJ1-2|.
CASSGWGRGQTNYGYTF
TGTGCCAGCAGTGGGTGGGGCCGGGGGCAAACTAACTATGGCTACACCTTC
>TRBV5-1|.|TRBJ1-5|.
CASSLGAGPYSNQPQHF
TGCGCCAGCAGCTTGGGCGCAGGGCCTTATAGCAATCAGCCCCAGCATTTT
>TRBV29-1|TRBD1|TRBJ2-1|.
CSVEDLRGRFLGEAYNEQFF
TGCAGCGTTGAAGACTTAAGGGGGCGCTTCCTAGGCGAGGCCTACAATGAGCAGTTCTTC
>TRBV9|.|TRBJ1-3|few
CASSVEAIDSGNTIYF
TGTGCCAGCAGCGTAGAAGCCATTGACTCTGGAAACACCATATATTTT
>TRBV30|.|TRBJ2-1|.
CAWSLTVLNEQFF
TGTGCCTGGAGTTTGACAGTCCTAAATGAGCAGTTCTTC
>TRBV7-2|TRBD1|TRBJ2-7|.
CASSTWTGSVEQYF
TGTGCCAGCAGCACATGGACAGGGTCGGTCGAGCAGTACTTC